The rows below give T cell receptor beta chains drawn from one sample of a study of cytomegalovirus exposure and HLA in healthy donors. Measured with immunoSEQ multiplex PCR; TCRdb has only the in-frame clones, and not every one. The sample comprises about 260,000 clones, around 66% of which are singletons, and roughly 2.4% rests with the top ten. Sequenced material: PBMCs. Receptors originate from a female donor in good health and CMV-seronegative. The CDR3 runs from the conserved cysteine through the conserved F or W. D genes are given only for firm matches. Where a row states a size, it is once, few, many or the class of an expanded clone; other rows omit it.

V	size	D	J	length	CDR3	DNA
TRBV30	NA	NA	TRBJ2-7	17	CAWSVSGIRAHPYEQYF	TGTGCCTGGAGTGTATCGGGAATCCGGGCCCATCCCTACGAGCAGTACTTC
TRBV5-5	NA	TRBD2	TRBJ2-7	14	CASSLREGSYEQYF	TGTGCCAGCAGCTTGCGGGAGGGCTCCTACGAGCAGTACTTC
TRBV5-4	NA	NA	TRBJ2-3	15	CASSLRPGYTDTQYF	TGTGCCAGCAGCTTGCGTCCAGGTTACACAGATACGCAGTATTTT
TRBV5-1	NA	TRBD1	TRBJ2-3	14	CASSRDRATDTQYF	TGCGCCAGCAGCAGGGACAGGGCTACAGATACGCAGTATTTT
TRBV28	NA	TRBD2	TRBJ2-7	16	CASSFPGTSGTYEQYF	TGTGCCAGCAGTTTCCCCGGGACTAGCGGAACCTACGAGCAGTACTTC
TRBV9	NA	TRBD2	TRBJ2-1	14	CASAPSGSHNEQFF	TGTGCCAGCGCCCCGAGCGGGAGTCACAATGAGCAGTTCTTC
TRBV2	few	TRBD1	TRBJ1-6	16	CASRKGRDRVNSPLHF	TGTGCCAGCAGGAAGGGTCGGGACAGGGTAAATTCACCCCTCCACTTT
TRBV9	once	NA	TRBJ2-7	14	CASSQSRSSYEQYF	TGTGCCAGCAGCCAATCGCGAAGCTCCTACGAGCAGTACTTC
TRBV28	NA	TRBD1	TRBJ1-4	14	CASSLTGGKGKLFF	TGTGCCAGCAGCCTAACAGGGGGCAAAGGAAAACTGTTTTTT
TRBV12-5	NA	NA	TRBJ2-5	13	CASVSPGQETQYF	TGTGCTAGTGTTTCCCCAGGCCAAGAGACCCAGTACTTC
TRBV7-9	NA	TRBD2	TRBJ2-1	14	CSSSPLAGVLEQFF	TGTTCCAGCAGCCCCTTAGCGGGAGTACTTGAGCAGTTCTTC
TRBV5-1	few	TRBD2	TRBJ2-2	16	CASSLEAGGLTGELFF	TGCGCCAGCAGCTTGGAAGCGGGAGGCCTCACCGGGGAGCTGTTTTTT
TRBV18	NA	TRBD2	TRBJ2-7	15	CASSPQTSGKGEQYF	TGTGCCAGCTCACCGCAAACTAGCGGGAAGGGAGAGCAGTACTTC
TRBV11-1	NA	TRBD1	TRBJ2-5	16	CASSFWTGKRQETQYF	TGTGCCAGCAGCTTCTGGACAGGGAAGAGACAAGAGACCCAGTACTTC
TRBV18	NA	TRBD2	TRBJ2-7	14	CASSPMRGTYEQYF	TGTGCCAGCTCACCAATGCGGGGGACCTACGAGCAGTACTTC
TRBV19	NA	TRBD1	TRBJ1-5	14	CASSVDRDNQPQHF	TGTGCCAGTAGTGTCGACAGGGACAATCAGCCCCAGCATTTT
TRBV2	NA	TRBD2	TRBJ2-1	15	CASREIAGGDNEQFF	TGTGCCAGCAGGGAAATAGCGGGAGGGGACAATGAGCAGTTCTTC
TRBV6-5	NA	NA	TRBJ1-2	15	CASSYSSPTGYGYTF	TGTGCCAGCAGTTACTCGTCCCCCACCGGCTATGGCTACACCTTC
TRBV13	NA	TRBD2	TRBJ2-1	15	CASSQLAGGPDEQFF	TGTGCCAGCAGCCAACTAGCGGGAGGGCCGGATGAGCAGTTCTTC
TRBV25-1	few	TRBD2	TRBJ2-3	18	CASSGYRFSGSSTDTQYF	TGTGCCAGCAGTGGATACCGCTTCAGCGGGAGCAGCACAGATACGCAGTATTTT
TRBV6-1	NA	NA	TRBJ2-2	15	CASRTQIYLTGELFF	TGTGCCAGCAGGACACAGATTTACCTCACCGGGGAGCTGTTTTTT
TRBV6-1	NA	NA	TRBJ2-7	14	CASSERGLSYEQYF	TGTGCCAGCAGTGAGCGAGGGCTCTCCTACGAGCAGTACTTC
TRBV25-1	NA	NA	TRBJ2-1	13	CASGRSSYNEQFF	TGTGCCAGCGGGAGGTCCTCCTACAATGAGCAGTTCTTC
TRBV5-4	NA	TRBD2	TRBJ2-7	14	CASAASGRAYEQYF	TGTGCCAGCGCTGCCAGCGGGAGGGCCTACGAGCAGTACTTC
TRBV11-3	NA	NA	TRBJ2-3	13	CASSQGTTDTQYF	TGTGCCAGCAGCCAGGGGACAACAGATACGCAGTATTTT
TRBV7-2	NA	TRBD2	TRBJ2-7	16	CASSWGTSGVTYEQYF	TGTGCCAGCAGCTGGGGGACTAGCGGAGTCACATACGAGCAGTACTTC
TRBV7-8	once	NA	TRBJ2-7	12	CASSLARVGQYF	TGTGCCAGCAGCTTAGCCAGGGTAGGGCAGTACTTC
TRBV19	NA	NA	TRBJ1-2	13	CASSMSPPGGYTF	TGTGCCAGTAGTATGAGCCCCCCAGGGGGCTACACCTTC
TRBV18	NA	NA	TRBJ2-6	14	CASSVSSGANVLTF	TGTGCCAGCTCCGTGAGCTCTGGGGCCAACGTCCTGACTTTC
TRBV12-2	NA	NA	TRBJ2-5	22	CASRPPWPTRGVASGKQETQYF	TGTGCAAGTCGCCCCCCCTGGCCAACCCGAGGGGTAGCTAGCGGAAAGCAAGAGACCCAGTACTTC
TRBV6-5	NA	NA	TRBJ2-2	13	CASRSSGPGELFF	TGTGCCAGCAGATCCAGCGGGCCCGGGGAGCTGTTTTTT
TRBV5-1	NA	TRBD1	TRBJ1-3	16	CASSLGTGRSGNTIYF	TGCGCCAGCAGCTTGGGGACAGGCCGCTCTGGAAACACCATATATTTT
TRBV6-1	NA	TRBD2	TRBJ2-7	15	CASSELAGAAYEQYF	TGTGCCAGCAGTGAACTAGCGGGAGCGGCCTACGAGCAGTACTTC
TRBV20-1	few	NA	TRBJ2-1	11	CSARLTNEQFF	TGCAGTGCTAGATTGACTAATGAGCAGTTCTTC
TRBV4-2	NA	TRBD1	TRBJ2-7	15	CASSYTPGTAYEQYF	TGTGCCAGCAGCTACACCCCCGGGACAGCATACGAGCAGTACTTC
TRBV6-4	NA	NA	TRBJ2-2	13	CASSDSENGELFF	TGTGCCAGCAGTGACTCGGAGAACGGGGAGCTGTTTTTT
TRBV5-4	NA	NA	TRBJ2-3	13	CASSLSPTDTQYF	TGTGCCAGCAGCTTGAGCCCCACAGATACGCAGTATTTT
TRBV28	NA	NA	TRBJ1-1	14	CASSFRGRNTEAFF	TGTGCCAGCAGTTTCAGGGGACGGAACACTGAAGCTTTCTTT
TRBV19	NA	NA	TRBJ2-3	14	CASSMFSGTDTQYF	TGTGCCAGTAGTATGTTTTCCGGTACAGATACGCAGTATTTT
TRBV18	few	NA	TRBJ1-4	18	CASSPHRHRGTLNEKLFF	TGTGCCAGCTCACCACATAGGCATAGGGGAACCCTAAATGAAAAACTGTTTTTT
TRBV28	NA	NA	TRBJ2-4	15	CASTSSRQMVNIQYF	TGTGCCAGCACCTCCTCCCGACAGATGGTAAACATTCAGTACTTC
TRBV18	NA	NA	TRBJ2-2	13	CASSPPSIGELFF	TGTGCCAGCTCACCACCTAGTATCGGGGAGCTGTTTTTT